This is a list of T cell receptor beta chains from one sample in a study of blood T cell repertoires in COVID-19. TCRdb's table, derived via immunoSEQ multiplex PCR, lists solely in-frame clones and lacks some. The sample lists roughly 150,000 clones, approximately 85% occurring once. Source material: peripheral blood. The source of these receptors is a woman of 80 years or more with acute or convalescent COVID-19. Each CDR3 is given with its conserved first and last residue. A D gene is named only where the DNA matches it firmly. Size is omitted from some rows. Given values are once, few, many or a class for expanded clones.

V gene	clone size	D gene	J gene	CDR3 DNA	CDR3 protein
TRBV7-3	.	.	TRBJ1-2	TGTGCCAGCAGCCCCACCGGGGGACACTATGGCTACACCTTC	CASSPTGGHYGYTF
TRBV5-8	.	.	TRBJ1-5	TGTGCCAGCAGCTTGCGGGAGGCTCAGCCCCAGCATTTT	CASSLREAQPQHF
TRBV2	.	TRBD2	TRBJ2-7	TGTGCCAGCAGTGAGGGACCTAGCGGGAGTTACGAGCAGTACTTC	CASSEGPSGSYEQYF
TRBV4-1	.	TRBD2	TRBJ2-3	TGCGCCAGCAGCCAAGAACAGCGGGAGTTAGCAGATACGCAGTATTTT	CASSQEQRELADTQYF
TRBV4-2	.	.	TRBJ1-6	TGTGCCAGCAGCCAAGATCACAGGAGCCTCTCCTCACCCCTCCACTTT	CASSQDHRSLSSPLHF
TRBV5-5	.	.	TRBJ2-5	TGTGCCAGCAGCTTGGTCCCGGGAATCCAAGAGACCCAGTACTTC	CASSLVPGIQETQYF
TRBV11-2	.	TRBD1	TRBJ1-2	TGTGCCAGCAGCCCAGGGGGACTGAACTATGGCTACACCTTC	CASSPGGLNYGYTF
TRBV5-5	.	TRBD1	TRBJ1-5	TGTGCCAGCAGCTCAAGGGGACAGGGGTTCAATCAGCCCCAGCATTTT	CASSSRGQGFNQPQHF
TRBV2	once	TRBD1	TRBJ2-7	TGTGCCAGCAGTCGGACAGGGGCTAGCTCCTACGAGCAGTACTTC	CASSRTGASSYEQYF
TRBV28	.	.	TRBJ1-2	TGTGCCAGCAGTTTAAGGTTCTGGCAGGGTCATCGTGGCTACACCTTC	CASSLRFWQGHRGYTF
TRBV5-1	.	.	TRBJ2-5	TGCGCCAGCAGCTTGGCGGGAGAGGGGGAGACCCAGTACTTC	CASSLAGEGETQYF
TRBV6-1	few	TRBD2	TRBJ2-4	TGTGCCAGCAGTGATCGGGAGGGAACCAAAAACATTCAGTACTTC	CASSDREGTKNIQYF
TRBV6-2/TRBV6-3	.	TRBD1	TRBJ1-2	TGTGCCAGCAGCTCCCCAACCGGGACAGACTATGGCTACACCTTC	CASSSPTGTDYGYTF
TRBV19	.	.	TRBJ1-3	TGTGCCAGTAGGGTCCCGGGTTCTGGAAACACCATATATTTT	CASRVPGSGNTIYF
TRBV6-5	.	TRBD1	TRBJ1-1	TGTGCCAGCAACCTTTGGGGACAGGCGAACACTGAAGCTTTCTTT	CASNLWGQANTEAFF
TRBV2	.	TRBD1	TRBJ1-2	TGTGCCAGCAGCGAAACGGACAGGGCCTACTATGGCTACACCTTC	CASSETDRAYYGYTF
TRBV5-1	.	.	TRBJ2-2	TGCGCCAGCAGCGGCTTGTCCAGCGGGGAGCTGTTTTTT	CASSGLSSGELFF
TRBV5-4	.	TRBD2	TRBJ2-5	TGTGCCAGCAGCTTGGAGCGGGGTCTTGGTGTGGCCCAGTACTTC	CASSLERGLGVAQYF
TRBV27	.	.	TRBJ1-2	TGTGCCAGCAGTTCATTGGGCTCGAGCTGCACCTTC	CASSSLGSSCTF
TRBV7-2	once	.	TRBJ2-1	TGTGCCAGCAGCTCTCAGGGTCGTACTAACAATGAGCAGTTCTTC	CASSSQGRTNNEQFF
TRBV7-9	.	.	TRBJ1-4	TGTGCCAGCAGCTCTGGGGGGTATAATGAAAAACTGTTTTTT	CASSSGGYNEKLFF
TRBV5-1	.	TRBD2	TRBJ2-3	TGCGCCAGCAGCTCCCGGGTAGCGGGAGGGTATGGAGATACGCAGTATTTT	CASSSRVAGGYGDTQYF
TRBV28	.	.	TRBJ1-1	TGTGCCAGCAGTTTGGGAAACAGGGTGACGGAAGCTTTCTTT	CASSLGNRVTEAFF
TRBV7-3	.	TRBD2	TRBJ2-1	TGTGCCAGCGCGGACCTAGCGGGGGGAGAGCAGTTCTTC	CASADLAGGEQFF
TRBV5-6	few	.	TRBJ2-2	TGTGCCAGCAGCTTGGTGGGGGCGCTAAACGGGGAGCTGTTTTTT	CASSLVGALNGELFF
TRBV12-3/TRBV12-4	.	.	TRBJ2-7	TGTGCCAGCAGTTTAGACAGGGCCGGCGAGCAGTACTTC	CASSLDRAGEQYF
TRBV11-1	.	.	TRBJ2-7	TGTGCCAGCAGCTTAGGGAGAGAGCAGTACTTC	CASSLGREQYF
TRBV10-1	.	.	TRBJ2-1	TGCGCCAGCAGTGAGTCCTTTAGCGGTTCCTACAATGAGCAGTTCTTC	CASSESFSGSYNEQFF
TRBV28	.	.	TRBJ1-1	TGTGCCAGCAGTTTGAGCTTGGCTGAAGCTTTCTTT	CASSLSLAEAFF
TRBV5-6	.	TRBD2	TRBJ2-1	TGTGCCAGCAGCTTGTTGCGGGAGAACTACAATGAGCAGTTCTTC	CASSLLRENYNEQFF
TRBV4-1	.	.	TRBJ2-3	TGCGCCAGCAGCCAAGGCTGGCCAGGCACAGATACGCAGTATTTT	CASSQGWPGTDTQYF
TRBV27	.	.	TRBJ1-6	TGTGCCAGCAGTTTAGTCGTTCCAGGGTTTATTTATTCACCCCTCCACTTT	CASSLVVPGFIYSPLHF
TRBV2	.	.	TRBJ1-1	TGTGCCAGCAGTCTGGGGCCGGGGGGTAACACTGAAGCTTTCTTT	CASSLGPGGNTEAFF
TRBV9	.	.	TRBJ1-1	TGTGCCAGCAGCGTAGATCCCCGAGGGGGCACTGAAGCTTTCTTT	CASSVDPRGGTEAFF
TRBV10-1	.	TRBD2	TRBJ2-7	TGCGCCAGCAGTGTTCCGGGACTAGGGACCTACGAGCAGTACTTC	CASSVPGLGTYEQYF